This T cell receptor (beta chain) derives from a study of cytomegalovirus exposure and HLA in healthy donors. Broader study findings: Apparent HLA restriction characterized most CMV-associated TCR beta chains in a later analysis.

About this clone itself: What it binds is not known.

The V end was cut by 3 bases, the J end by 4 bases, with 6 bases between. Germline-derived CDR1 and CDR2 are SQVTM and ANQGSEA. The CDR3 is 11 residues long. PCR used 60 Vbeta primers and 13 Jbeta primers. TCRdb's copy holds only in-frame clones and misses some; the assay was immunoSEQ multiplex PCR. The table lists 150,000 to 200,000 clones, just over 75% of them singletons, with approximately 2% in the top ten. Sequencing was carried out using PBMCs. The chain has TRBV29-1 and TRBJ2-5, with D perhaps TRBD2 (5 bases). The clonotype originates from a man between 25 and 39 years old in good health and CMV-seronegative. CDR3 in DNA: TGCAGCGTTGACAGCGGAGAGACCCAGTACTTC. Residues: CSVDSGETQYF.